This passage covers 8 T cell receptor beta chains from one sample sequenced in a study of T cell repertoires in cytomegalovirus infection. TCRdb re-derived calls from the reads in MiXCR, one entry per CDR3 protein. Of just over 150,000 distinct CDR3 sequences listed, 23% were seen once; the top ten hold 11%. Sequenced sample: PBMCs. The receptors derive from a human donor in good health (CMV status not recorded). Some clones in this sample may be carry-over from other donors' samples.

At least ten counts were recorded for this clonotype. The chain carries TRBV7-9 and TRBJ1-2, with D unclear. Trimming removed 1 base at V and 4 bases at J, with 10 bases between. The V gene's germline CDR1 is SEHNR and CDR2 FQNEAQ (reference sequence). The CDR3 covers 14 residues. Written as DNA, the CDR3 is TGTGCCAGCAGCTTAGAGACGGAGAGCTATGGCTACACCTTC. This translates into CASSLETESYGYTF. Drawing the rest from reference TRBV7-9 and TRBJ1-2, the complete variable domain is DTGVSQNPRHKITKRGQNVTFRCDPISEHNRLYWYRQTLGQGPEFLTYFQNEAQLEKSRLLSDRFSAERPKGSFSTLEIQRTEQGDSAMYLCASSLETESYGYTFGSGTRLTVV.

This clonotype was counted only a few times. The rearrangement joins TRBV20-1 to TRBJ1-5, with D hard to call. The CDR3 is made up of 15 amino acids. Germline V CDR1 and CDR2: DFQATT, SNEGSKA (reference sequence). V lost 0 bases to trimming and J lost 4 bases, with 13 bases between them. CDR3 nucleotide sequence: TGCAGTGCTAGAGATCCGATGGGGAGTAATCAGCCCCAGCATTTT. Protein product: CSARDPMGSNQPQHF.

V is TRBV6-2 or TRBV6-3 and J is TRBJ2-7; D might be TRBD1 (6 bases). Germline V lookup: CDR1 MNHEY, CDR2 SVGEGT. This CDR3 has 15 residues. Trimming shortened V by 0 bases and J by 3 bases, and 12 bases separated the two germline ends. As DNA, the CDR3 is TGTGCCAGCAGTTACTCGCCTACAGGGTTCTACGAGCAGTACTTC. Its translation: CASSYSPTGFYEQYF.

CDR3 DNA: TGCGCCAGCAGCCAAGAATACAGGGACTATGGCTACACCTTC. It codes for CASSQEYRDYGYTF. This rearrangement joins TRBV4-3 to TRBJ1-2, with TRBD1 as a possible D gene (6 bases). Germline lookup yields CDR1 LGHNA and CDR2 YSLEER. V shed 0 bases and J shed 3 bases, with 8 bases lying between them. CDR3 length: 14 amino acids.

This clonotype was recorded many times. The rearrangement uses TRBV28 and TRBJ1-1, with TRBD1 matching over 11 bases. Germline CDR1 MDHEN, CDR2 SYDVKM. V shed 5 bases and J 5 bases; nucleotides not matched to a gene: 13. This CDR3 is 17 amino acids long. This CDR3 is CASSPYSRTGGRTEAFF. The CDR3 bases are TGTGCCAGCAGTCCCTACTCGAGGACAGGGGGCAGGACTGAAGCTTTCTTT.

This clonotype appeared many times. The gene calls are TRBV28 and TRBJ1-1; D not certain. There are 14 residues in the CDR3. In germline, CDR1 is MDHEN, CDR2 SYDVKM. Trimming removed 6 bases at V and 1 base at J, with 12 bases between. In DNA, the CDR3 is TGTGCCAGCAGACCAGGTGGGGAGAACACTGAAGCTTTCTTT. Protein sequence: CASRPGGENTEAFF.

The rearrangement joins TRBV7-9 to TRBJ2-7; 7 nucleotides align to TRBD1. With V trimmed by 5 bases and J by 2 bases, 12 bases remained unmatched. This CDR3 is built from 16 residues. The germline gives CDR1 SEHNR, CDR2 FQNEAQ (reference sequence). Here the CDR3 DNA reads TGTGCCAGCAGCATAACTAGGACAGGAAGGGCCTACGAGCAGTACTTC. Its translation: CASSITRTGRAYEQYF.

This sequence joins TRBV24-1 and TRBJ1-2; a possible D gene is TRBD1 (6 bases). The CDR3 is 13 amino acids. Germline V gene lookup returns CDR1 KGHDR and CDR2 SFDVKD. V was cut by 4 bases and J by 4 bases, with 9 bases left in between. CDR3 loop: CATSEGGAYGYTF. The CDR3 DNA reads as TGTGCCACCAGTGAGGGGGGCGCCTATGGCTACACCTTC.